These T cell receptor beta chains were read from a single sample in a study of beta chain features in type 1 diabetes. Using immunoSEQ multiplex PCR, the repertoire was profiled, and TCRdb retains in-frame clones only, with some absent. The top ten hold about 0.03% of the sample, which has fewer than 250,000 clones, roughly 15% seen once. The specimen sequenced was naive CD4+ T cells from blood. The receptors stem from a woman between 40 and 50 years old in good health. Each CDR3 is given with its conserved first and last residue. Fields, in order: clone size, J gene, D gene, V gene, CDR3 DNA, CDR3 protein. The D gene is left open where the match is weak. Where a row states a size, it is once, few, many or the class of an expanded clone; other rows omit it.

few | TRBJ2-7 | NA | TRBV5-4 | TGTGCCAGCAGCTGGGGAGGAGCCCAGTCCTACGAGCAGTACTTC | CASSWGGAQSYEQYF
NA | TRBJ1-1 | TRBD1 | TRBV15 | TGTGCCACCAGCAGAGAAGGACAGGGGCTCACTGAAGCTTTCTTT | CATSREGQGLTEAFF
NA | TRBJ1-5 | TRBD1 | TRBV19 | TGTGCCAGTAGTATAGACGACAGGGGGAGCGATCAGCCCCAGCATTTT | CASSIDDRGSDQPQHF
few | TRBJ1-2 | TRBD1 | TRBV5-1 | TGCGCCAGCAGCTTGGGACAGGGAGGCGGTGGCTACACCTTC | CASSLGQGGGGYTF
NA | TRBJ2-4 | NA | TRBV18 | TGTGCCAGCTCACCAACCTCGGAGACTACCCGATACATTCAGTACTTC | CASSPTSETTRYIQYF
few | TRBJ2-2 | NA | TRBV19 | TGTGCCAGTAGTCTGTCAGGGGTGAACACCGGGGAGCTGTTTTTT | CASSLSGVNTGELFF
NA | TRBJ2-5 | NA | TRBV6-1 | TGTGCCAGCAGTGAATTTGGACAGTCCGAGACCCAGTACTTC | CASSEFGQSETQYF
few | TRBJ1-6 | NA | TRBV4-2 | TGTGCCAGCAGCCAAGACAGAGGGTTGAATTCACCCCTCCACTTT | CASSQDRGLNSPLHF
NA | TRBJ2-3 | NA | TRBV29-1 | TGCAGCGTTAGCGGCCTCGGCACAGATACGCAGTATTTT | CSVSGLGTDTQYF
few | TRBJ1-2 | NA | TRBV5-1 | TGCGCCAGCAGTACTTCAGGGGACTATGGCTACACCTTC | CASSTSGDYGYTF
few | TRBJ2-7 | TRBD1 | TRBV7-9 | TGTGCCAGCAGCATGGGACAGAGCTCCTACGAGCAGTACTTC | CASSMGQSSYEQYF
NA | TRBJ1-1 | NA | TRBV6-4 | TGTGCCAAGACACAAACCATGAACACTGAAGCTTTCTTT | CAKTQTMNTEAFF
NA | TRBJ1-1 | NA | TRBV13 | TGTGCCAGCAGTCCGCGGCGGGGCGAAGCTTTCTTT | CASSPRRGEAFF
NA | TRBJ1-2 | TRBD1 | TRBV2 | TGTGCCAGCAGTGAATTTGTAGGGGAAGGGGGCGGCTACACCTTC | CASSEFVGEGGGYTF
NA | TRBJ2-3 | NA | TRBV6-1 | TGTGCCAGCAGTGAAAGACTTCCCCGCACAGATACGCAGTATTTT | CASSERLPRTDTQYF
NA | TRBJ1-2 | NA | TRBV12-5 | TGTGCTAGTGGTGAACAGGGTGTGGAGGGCTACACCTTC | CASGEQGVEGYTF
NA | TRBJ2-5 | TRBD1 | TRBV5-4 | TGTGCCAGCAGCGTGAGACAGGGGGCGGTTGAGACCCAGTACTTC | CASSVRQGAVETQYF
NA | TRBJ2-5 | TRBD1 | TRBV5-1 | TGCGCCAGCATGGGACAGACGGAGACCCAGTACTTC | CASMGQTETQYF
NA | TRBJ2-7 | TRBD1 | TRBV6-5 | TGTGCCAGCAGTACAGACAGGGGGCGGTACGAGCAGTACTTC | CASSTDRGRYEQYF
few | TRBJ1-2 | NA | TRBV14 | TGTGCCAGCAGCCAAGTTGAGGATGGCTACACCTTC | CASSQVEDGYTF
NA | TRBJ2-5 | NA | TRBV7-2 | TGTGCCAGCAGCCCTCGGGCCAATGGCCAGGGGACCCAGTACTTC | CASSPRANGQGTQYF
few | TRBJ2-7 | TRBD2 | TRBV5-4 | TGTGCCAGCAGCTTGGTAGGACTAGCGCGCGAGCAGTACTTC | CASSLVGLAREQYF
NA | TRBJ2-5 | NA | TRBV6-5 | TGTGCCAGCAGCGGGGGGCCCGGGGCAGGGGAGACCCAGTACTTC | CASSGGPGAGETQYF
NA | TRBJ2-3 | TRBD2 | TRBV7-9 | TGTGCCAGCAGCTCAGGACTAGCCGGCACAGATACGCAGTATTTT | CASSSGLAGTDTQYF
few | TRBJ1-2 | TRBD1 | TRBV2 | TGTGCCAGCCTCGACAGGGTAAGCGGCTACACCTTC | CASLDRVSGYTF
few | TRBJ2-1 | NA | TRBV25-1 | TGTGCCAGCAGTGAGCCGCAGTCAAGGGGTGAGCAGTTCTTC | CASSEPQSRGEQFF
NA | TRBJ2-7 | TRBD1 | TRBV12-5 | TGTGCTAGTGGCACCCTTGGGACAGGGAAGTACGAGCAGTACTTC | CASGTLGTGKYEQYF
NA | TRBJ1-3 | TRBD1 | TRBV5-4 | TGTGCCAGCAGCTTCGGACAGGGGCGAAACACCATATATTTT | CASSFGQGRNTIYF
NA | TRBJ2-2 | NA | TRBV9 | TGTGCCAGCAGCTCCCAAAACACCGGGGAGCTGTTTTTT | CASSSQNTGELFF
few | TRBJ1-5 | NA | TRBV7-9 | TGTGCCAGCAGCTTAGCAAGACGGGCAGGGGGCAATCAGCCCCAGCATTTT | CASSLARRAGGNQPQHF
few | TRBJ2-3 | NA | TRBV20-1 | TGCAGGGGGGCAGGCACAGATACGCAGTATTTT | CRGAGTDTQYF
NA | TRBJ2-3 | NA | TRBV7-2 | TGTGCCAGCAGCCCCGACCCGGGAACGCAGTATTTT | CASSPDPGTQYF
NA | TRBJ1-6 | TRBD1 | TRBV7-9 | TGTGCCAGCAGCTTAAGGGACAGGTATTCACCCCTCCACTTT | CASSLRDRYSPLHF
NA | TRBJ2-3 | NA | TRBV2 | TGTGCCAGCAGTGCAAGACAGGCCGGATTCACAGATACGCAGTATTTT | CASSARQAGFTDTQYF
NA | TRBJ2-7 | TRBD1 | TRBV5-1 | TGCGCCAGCAGCCCAGGGACAGGGGCCCCCTACGAGCAGTACTTC | CASSPGTGAPYEQYF
NA | TRBJ2-4 | NA | TRBV7-2 | TGTGCCACCCAGGACCCCACAGGCCTCTCCAAAAACATTCAGTACTTC | CATQDPTGLSKNIQYF
few | TRBJ2-6 | NA | TRBV9 | TGTGCCAGCAGCGTATCAGGGTCTGGGGCCAACGTCCTGACTTTC | CASSVSGSGANVLTF
few | TRBJ1-2 | NA | TRBV14 | TGTGCCAGCAGCCAAGACATCCGGGGGAGCGGAGGCTACACCTTC | CASSQDIRGSGGYTF
few | TRBJ1-2 | NA | TRBV12-5 | TGTGCTAGTGGTTCCGACAGGACCCATGGCTACACCTTC | CASGSDRTHGYTF
few | TRBJ2-3 | NA | TRBV7-2 | TGTGCCAGCAGCTTAGTCGGGCGCCTTAGAGGGGGGGGCACAGATACGCAGTATTTT | CASSLVGRLRGGGTDTQYF
NA | TRBJ2-7 | NA | TRBV2 | TGTGCCAGCAGGATACTTTACGAGCAGTACTTC | CASRILYEQYF
few | TRBJ1-1 | TRBD1 | TRBV2 | TGTGCCAGCGGAGGTAACCACAGGGGGCGCACTGAAGCTTTCTTT | CASGGNHRGRTEAFF
few | TRBJ2-1 | TRBD2 | TRBV7-2 | TGTGCCAGCAGCTTCGCTAGCGGGGGGTACAATGAGCAGTTCTTC | CASSFASGGYNEQFF
few | TRBJ1-5 | NA | TRBV19 | TGTGCCAGTAGTATTGGGTCAGACTTAACTCTACAGCCCCAGCATTTT | CASSIGSDLTLQPQHF
NA | TRBJ2-4 | TRBD2 | TRBV11-2 | TGTGCCAGCAGCTCTCCGGGACTAGCGGGGGGGATAGCCAAAAACATTCAGTACTTC | CASSSPGLAGGIAKNIQYF